These 4 T cell receptor beta chains were all obtained from the same sample, sequenced in a study of T cells in women clearing cervical HPV infection. TCRdb's table, derived via immunoSEQ multiplex PCR, lists solely in-frame clones and lacks some. This sample lists roughly 30,000 clones; its ten largest clones have under 20%. Sequenced sample: blood buffy coat. The receptors derive from a woman aged 18 to 69 with a cervical HPV16 infection that either progressed to CIN3+ or cleared (not recorded which).

CDR3 amino acids: CSVFDTQLFF. CDR3 bases read: TGCAGCGTTTTCGACACCCAG. The chain links TRBV29-1 to TRBJ2-2; D call uncertain. The DNA ends 3 residues before the CDR3 does, and the rest of the CDR3 is filled in from the germline J gene. This CDR3 region has 10 residues. The V gene's germline CDR1 is SQVTM and CDR2 ANQGSEA.

As regards this clone: The CDR3 extends 3 residues past the end of the read, so its final part is completed from the germline J gene. The V gene is TRBV20-1, the J gene TRBJ2-5; D gene uncertain. Trimming stripped 0 bases from V and 2 bases from J, with 7 bases between. The CDR3 contains 13 residues. Germline lookup yields CDR1 DFQATT and CDR2 SNEGSKA (reference sequence). CDR3 sequence: CSARDLTQETQYF. CDR3 DNA (partial): TGCAGTGCTAGAGATTTAACACAAGAGACC.

A word on this clone: The read terminates 3 residues before the CDR3 end, so the remaining end is supplied by the germline J gene. This chain connects TRBV6-2 or TRBV6-3 to TRBJ2-1, with no clear D. The CDR3 runs 13 residues. V was pared by 0 bases and J by 7 bases, with 7 bases between. CDR1 is MNHEY, CDR2 SVGEGT, per germline. The covered CDR3 bases are TGTGCCAGCAGTTACTCGAATCAGAATGAG. As protein: CASSYSNQNE. The entire CDR3 protein reads CASSYSNQNEQFF.

Regarding this clone: The read ends 3 residues before the CDR3 terminus; that terminus is restored from the germline J gene. The chain has TRBV5-1 and TRBJ2-5, with 10 nucleotides matching TRBD2. Trimming cost V 0 bases and J 5 bases; bases outside gene matches: 4. The CDR3 contains 15 residues. Germline V CDR1 and CDR2: SGHRS, YFSETQ. CDR3 DNA (partial): TGCGCCAGCAGCTTGGTTGGGACTAGCGTGGAGACC. It specifies CASSLVGTSVET. The entire CDR3 protein is CASSLVGTSVETQYF.